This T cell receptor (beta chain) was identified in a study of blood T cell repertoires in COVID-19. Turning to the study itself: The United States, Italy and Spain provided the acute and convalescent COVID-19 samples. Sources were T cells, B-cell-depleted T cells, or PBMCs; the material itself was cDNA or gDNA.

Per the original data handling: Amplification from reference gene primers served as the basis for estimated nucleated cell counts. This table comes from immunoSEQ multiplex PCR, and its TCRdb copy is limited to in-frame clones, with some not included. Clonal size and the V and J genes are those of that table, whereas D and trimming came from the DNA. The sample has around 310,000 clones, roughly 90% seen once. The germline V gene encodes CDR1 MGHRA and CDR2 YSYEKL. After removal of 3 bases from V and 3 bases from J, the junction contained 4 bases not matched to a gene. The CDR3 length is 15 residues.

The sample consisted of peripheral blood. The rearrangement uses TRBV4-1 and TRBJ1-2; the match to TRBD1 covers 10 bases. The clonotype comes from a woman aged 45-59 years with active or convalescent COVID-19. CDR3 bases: TGCGCCAGCAGCCAGTCCGGGACAGGGGACTATGGCTACACCTTC. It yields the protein CASSQSGTGDYGYTF.